Listed below are T cell receptor beta chains from one sample, sequenced in a study of blood T cell repertoires in COVID-19. TCRdb's copy holds only in-frame clones and misses some; the assay was immunoSEQ multiplex PCR. The repertoire holds 350,000 to 400,000 clones, approximately 88% seen once, with approximately 1% in the top ten. The specimen sequenced was PBMCs or T cells enriched from blood (not recorded which). The receptors here all came from a woman younger than 45 with acute COVID-19. CDR3s include the opening cysteine and the closing phenylalanine or tryptophan. Fields, in order: J gene, D gene, V gene, clone size, CDR3 protein, CDR3 DNA. The D gene is left open where the match is weak. Part of the rows lack a size; the others show once, few, many or a class for expanded clones.

TRBJ1-1,.,TRBV6-2/TRBV6-3,.,CASSTSEMNTEAFF,TGTGCCAGCAGCACTTCGGAGATGAACACTGAAGCTTTCTTT
TRBJ1-3,TRBD1,TRBV18,once,CASSPDGTGTGNTIYF,TGTGCCAGCTCACCCGACGGGACAGGGACTGGAAACACCATATATTTT
TRBJ1-2,TRBD1,TRBV5-1,.,CASSPGQRHSHYGYTF,TGCGCCAGCAGCCCGGGACAGCGACATTCCCACTATGGCTACACCTTC
TRBJ1-2,TRBD1,TRBV4-1,.,CASSQEVGGQGVSYGYTF,TGCGCCAGCAGCCAAGAAGTAGGGGGACAGGGGGTGTCCTATGGCTACACCTTC
TRBJ1-2,.,TRBV10-3,.,CAISEAKLANYGYTF,TGTGCCATCAGTGAGGCCAAATTAGCTAACTATGGCTACACCTTC
TRBJ1-2,.,TRBV7-6,.,CASSHSAGYGYTF,TGTGCCAGCAGCCACTCGGCAGGCTATGGCTACACCTTC
TRBJ1-6,.,TRBV5-1,.,CASRQVNSPLHF,TGCGCCAGCAGACAGGTTAATTCACCCCTCCACTTT
TRBJ2-7,TRBD1,TRBV7-2,.,CASSLDRGDEQYF,TGTGCCAGCAGCTTAGACAGGGGGGACGAGCAGTACTTC
TRBJ1-5,.,TRBV5-5,.,CASSLVVVSNQPQHF,TGTGCCAGCAGCCTAGTAGTAGTTAGCAATCAGCCCCAGCATTTT
TRBJ2-5,TRBD2,TRBV3-1/TRBV3-2,.,CASRGAGGQVWEETQYF,TGTGCCAGCAGGGGAGCGGGGGGCCAAGTTTGGGAAGAGACCCAGTACTTC
TRBJ1-6,TRBD1,TRBV6-2/TRBV6-3,.,CASSRPGQGQALHF,TGTGCCAGCAGCAGACCGGGACAGGGGCAGGCCCTCCACTTT
TRBJ1-2,.,TRBV5-8,.,CASSFRSGHYGYTF,TGTGCCAGCAGCTTTCGGAGCGGCCACTATGGCTACACCTTC
TRBJ2-1,TRBD1,TRBV2,.,CASSSTGVGGNEQFF,TGTGCCAGCAGTAGCACAGGGGTCGGCGGGAATGAGCAGTTCTTC
TRBJ2-3,TRBD2,TRBV2,.,CASTRLAGRTDTQYF,TGTGCCAGCACCCGACTAGCGGGGCGCACAGATACGCAGTATTTT